The 23 T cell receptor beta chains below all came from one sample that was sequenced in a study of beta chain features in type 1 diabetes. The study reverse transcribed the entire isolated RNA, so it sequenced expressed TCRB transcripts. The method was immunoSEQ multiplex PCR; TCRdb's version includes in-frame clones alone and lacks a portion of them. The sample yields 300,000 to 400,000 clones, roughly 13% seen once. The sample taken for sequencing was naive CD4+ T cells from blood. The receptors derive from a man younger than 35 in good health.

CDR3 protein: CASSQAEGRGNSPLHF. The CDR3 DNA reads TGCGCCAGCAGCCAAGCCGAGGGCAGGGGTAATTCACCCCTCCACTTT. The rearrangement joins TRBV4-3 to TRBJ1-6, with D maybe TRBD1 (6 bases). Germline V gene data show CDR1 as LGHNA and CDR2 as YSLEER. The V and J ends lost 1 base and 6 bases respectively, with 13 bases between them. This CDR3 is 16 amino acids long.

The rearrangement uses TRBV18 and TRBJ2-4, with D maybe TRBD2 (5 bases). Trimming shortened V by 8 bases and J by 4 bases, and 15 bases separated the two germline ends. Germline lookup yields CDR1 KGHSH and CDR2 LQKENI. The CDR3 has 14 residues. DNA for the CDR3: TGTGCCAGCCGCGACACAGCGGCTAAAAACATTCAGTACTTC. Translation gives CASRDTAAKNIQYF.

The rearrangement links TRBV7-2 to TRBJ2-5; 10 bases are a match to TRBD2. Germline CDR1 and CDR2: SGHTA and FQGNSA. This CDR3 has 17 residues. V was clipped by 3 bases and J by 0 bases; unmatched bases: 7. CDR3 residues: CASSLSLAGVYQETQYF. CDR3 coding DNA: TGTGCCAGCAGCTTGAGTCTAGCGGGGGTGTACCAAGAGACCCAGTACTTC.

This clone has only a few counts. This rearrangement joins TRBV4-3 to TRBJ1-6, with D possibly being TRBD1 (5 bases). Deletions cut 0 bases from V and 7 bases from J, with 13 bases between. Per the germline V gene, CDR1 is LGHNA and CDR2 is YSLEER. The CDR3 loop spans 16 amino acids. The CDR3 DNA reads as TGCGCCAGCAGCCAAGATTTCCGGGGGAAAAATTCACCCCTCCACTTT. It translates to CASSQDFRGKNSPLHF.

This clone came up a few times. The chain couples TRBV5-1 to TRBJ2-7; 10 bases match TRBD1. Per the germline V gene, CDR1 is SGHRS and CDR2 is YFSETQ. This CDR3 is 14 amino acids long. Trimming removed 7 bases from V and 3 bases from J; junction bases left unmatched: 7. Here the CDR3 reads CASGLGDRGYEQYF. The CDR3 nucleotides read TGCGCCAGCGGTCTTGGGGACAGGGGCTACGAGCAGTACTTC.

The chain carries TRBV28 and TRBJ2-7; 10 bases map to TRBD2. The CDR3 has 15 residues. V dropped 1 base and J dropped 2; count of bases not matched to a gene: 2. Germline CDR1 reads MDHEN; CDR2 reads SYDVKM. The CDR3 DNA sequence: TGTGCCAGCAGTTTATCAGGGACTAGCGCCTACGAGCAGTACTTC. The encoded protein is CASSLSGTSAYEQYF.

This clone was seen only a few times. CDR3 protein: CASSSWKSSGGTEAFF. CDR3 DNA: TGTGCCAGCAGCTCCTGGAAAAGTTCAGGGGGCACTGAAGCTTTCTTT. The chain carries TRBV11-2 and TRBJ1-1, with TRBD1 matching over 7 bases. V shed 4 bases, J shed 4 bases, and the junction held 12 bases outside the gene matches. Germline lookup yields CDR1 SGHAT and CDR2 FQNNGV. This CDR3 comprises 16 residues.

This clone was counted a few times. The rearrangement uses TRBV9 and TRBJ2-7, with TRBD1 matching 9 bases. J gave up 0 bases and V 2 bases, and 6 bases lay outside the gene matches. CDR3 length: 16 residues. CDR1 SGDLS and CDR2 YYNGEE come from the germline V gene. The CDR3 loop is CASSVAGTGSSYEQYF. The CDR3 DNA reads as TGTGCCAGCAGCGTGGCCGGGACAGGGAGCTCCTACGAGCAGTACTTC.

This clone was seen more than once but under ten times. The J gene is TRBJ1-5, the V gene TRBV30; 10 bases agree with TRBD1. This CDR3 has 14 amino acids. Germline V gives CDR1 GTSNPN, CDR2 SVGIG (reference sequence). J was trimmed by 7 bases and V by 0 bases; bases with no gene match: 3. CDR3 nucleotides: TGTGCCTGGAGTGTTCAGACAGGGGGCCAGCCCCAGCATTTT. Translating it yields CAWSVQTGGQPQHF.

The chain couples TRBV7-9 to TRBJ1-1; TRBD1 agrees at 7 bases. The CDR3 covers 13 residues. Per the germline V gene, CDR1 is SEHNR and CDR2 is FQNEAQ (reference sequence). The V gene end was trimmed by 7 bases and the J gene end by 6 bases; junction bases not matched to a gene: 8. The CDR3 reads CASNPTGTPEAFF. CDR3 nucleotide sequence: TGTGCCAGCAACCCGACAGGGACCCCTGAAGCTTTCTTT.

This clone was picked up a small number of times. The chain's CDR3 is CASSVGQGDYGYTF. As DNA, the CDR3 is TGCGCCAGCAGCGTGGGACAGGGGGACTATGGCTACACCTTC. This chain joins TRBV5-1 and TRBJ1-2, with 11 bases lining up with TRBD1. The length of the CDR3 is 14 residues. The V gene end was trimmed by 4 bases and the J gene end by 3 bases; junction bases not matched to a gene: 2. Germline values: CDR1 SGHRS, CDR2 YFSETQ.

The chain couples TRBV5-1 to TRBJ2-1; D uncertain. Trimming took 2 bases from V and 4 from J, leaving 7 bases between them. Germline CDR1 is SGHRS and CDR2 is YFSETQ. The CDR3 loop spans 13 amino acids. In nucleotides, the CDR3 is TGCGCCAGCAGCTTTACCGGGTACAATGAGCAGTTCTTC. It codes for CASSFTGYNEQFF.

The V call is TRBV5-5, the J call TRBJ2-1; 8 nucleotides line up with TRBD2. Germline CDR1 SGHKS, CDR2 YYEKEE (reference sequence). The CDR3 consists of 16 residues. Trimming at V came to 4 bases and at J to 0 bases, leaving 6 bases not matched to a gene. CDR3 in amino acids: CASSRVSGSSYNEQFF. CDR3 DNA: TGTGCCAGCAGCCGGGTAAGCGGGAGCTCCTACAATGAGCAGTTCTTC.

The chain couples TRBV11-2 to TRBJ2-5; D is unclear. The CDR3 sequence is 15 residues long. Looked up from germline, CDR1 is SGHAT and CDR2 is FQNNGV. Trimming removed 2 bases from V and 2 bases from J, with 12 bases in between. The CDR3 nucleotides read TGTGCCAGCAGCTTATTAATGAGAAGACAAGAGACCCAGTACTTC. Translating it yields CASSLLMRRQETQYF.

The table lists this clone with a few counts. CDR3: CATAGQLTDTQYF. Written as DNA, the CDR3 is TGCGCCACCGCGGGACAGCTCACAGATACGCAGTATTTT. The rearrangement uses TRBV5-1 and TRBJ2-3; possible D gene TRBD1, 7 bases. Per the germline V gene, CDR1 is SGHRS and CDR2 is YFSETQ. This CDR3 spans 13 amino acids. V was clipped by 9 bases and J by 2 bases, with 13 bases between them. Based on the CDR3 plus reference TRBV5-1 and TRBJ2-3, the full variable domain is KAGVTQTPRYLIKTRGQQVTLSCSPISGHRSVSWYQQTPGQGLQFLFEYFSETQRNKGNFPGRFSGRQFSNSRSEMNVSTLELGDSALYLCATAGQLTDTQYFGPGTRLTVL.

This clone occurred a few times. The rearrangement links TRBV19 to TRBJ2-1; 8 nucleotides align to TRBD2. The germline V gene has CDR1 LNHDA and CDR2 SQIVND (reference sequence). With 5 bases clipped from V and 2 bases from J, the junction kept 8 bases outside the gene matches. The CDR3 spans 16 residues. CDR3 coding DNA: TGTGCCAGTAGTGCCCAATGGCGGGGGGCCTACAATGAGCAGTTCTTC. Translating gives CASSAQWRGAYNEQFF.

The V call is TRBV5-4, the J call TRBJ2-2, with no clear D. Trimming cost V 4 bases and J 3 bases, with 4 bases left between them. The CDR3 is 12 residues long. Germline V gene sequence: CDR1 SGHNT, CDR2 YYREEE (reference sequence). The CDR3 region has the DNA TGTGCCAGCAGCCCCGACACCGGGGAGCTGTTTTTT. It is translated as CASSPDTGELFF.

This clone was observed a few times. The J gene is TRBJ2-1, the V gene TRBV7-3; tentative D call: TRBD1 (5 bases). This CDR3 has 14 residues. The germline V gene has CDR1 SGHTA and CDR2 FQGTGA. V was clipped by 2 bases and J by 4 bases, with 9 bases between them. The CDR3 loop reads CASSLDRQYNEQFF. The DNA for the CDR3 is TGTGCCAGCAGCTTAGACAGACAATACAATGAGCAGTTCTTC.

This clone occurred a few times. At one end, the junction sequence differs from germline, possibly due to a read error. The gene calls are TRBV7-9 and TRBJ1-2; the D gene is possibly TRBD1 (6 bases). This CDR3 spans 12 amino acids. Germline CDR1 reads SEHNR; CDR2 reads FQNEAQ (reference sequence). The CDR3 loop reads CASSQRDILILF. The CDR3 DNA is TGTGCCAGCAGCCAGAGGGACATCCTCATCCTTTTC.

A few counts support this clone. The rearrangement links TRBV25-1 to TRBJ1-6, with D perhaps matching TRBD1 (5 bases). The CDR3 has 15 residues. Looked up from germline, CDR1 is MGHDK and CDR2 is SYGVNS. Trimming took 5 bases from V and 10 from J, leaving 18 bases between them. CDR3 in DNA: TGTGCCAGCAGTAACTCACGGGGGGGAGGCTCACCCCTCCACTTT. Residues: CASSNSRGGGSPLHF.

This clone was counted only a few times. The genes are TRBV30 and TRBJ1-5; D may be TRBD1 (5 bases). The CDR3 extends over 14 amino acids. Deletions cut 3 bases from V and 0 bases from J, with 9 bases between. Germline V gene lookup returns CDR1 GTSNPN and CDR2 SVGIG (reference sequence). The CDR3 DNA reads TGTGCCTGGAGCCGAGACAGTAGCAATCAGCCCCAGCATTTT. Translated, it gives CAWSRDSSNQPQHF.

This clone showed up just a few times. The genes are TRBV28 and TRBJ1-1, with D perhaps matching TRBD1 (5 bases). The V gene lost 6 bases and the J gene lost 3 bases, with 14 bases spanning the gap. The CDR3 consists of 14 residues. Germline lookup yields CDR1 MDHEN and CDR2 SYDVKM. CDR3 nucleotides: TGTGCCAGCAGGGGAGGGACTCCTCACACTGAAGCTTTCTTT. Protein sequence: CASRGGTPHTEAFF. The entire variable domain, with the rest obtained from reference TRBV28 and TRBJ1-1, is as follows: DVKVTQSSRYLVKRTGEKVFLECVQDMDHENMFWYRQDPGLGLRLIYFSYDVKMKEKGDIPEGYSVSREKKERFSLILESASTNQTSMYLCASRGGTPHTEAFFGQGTRLTVV.

This chain joins TRBV5-1 and TRBJ2-7; 12 nucleotides agree with TRBD2. The CDR3 has 16 residues. Trimming at V came to 0 bases and at J to 5 bases, leaving 6 bases not matched to a gene. The V gene's germline CDR1 is SGHRS and CDR2 YFSETQ. DNA for the CDR3: TGCGCCAGCAGCTTGGGACTAGCGGGGGCCCCCGACGAGCAGTACTTC. Its translation is CASSLGLAGAPDEQYF.